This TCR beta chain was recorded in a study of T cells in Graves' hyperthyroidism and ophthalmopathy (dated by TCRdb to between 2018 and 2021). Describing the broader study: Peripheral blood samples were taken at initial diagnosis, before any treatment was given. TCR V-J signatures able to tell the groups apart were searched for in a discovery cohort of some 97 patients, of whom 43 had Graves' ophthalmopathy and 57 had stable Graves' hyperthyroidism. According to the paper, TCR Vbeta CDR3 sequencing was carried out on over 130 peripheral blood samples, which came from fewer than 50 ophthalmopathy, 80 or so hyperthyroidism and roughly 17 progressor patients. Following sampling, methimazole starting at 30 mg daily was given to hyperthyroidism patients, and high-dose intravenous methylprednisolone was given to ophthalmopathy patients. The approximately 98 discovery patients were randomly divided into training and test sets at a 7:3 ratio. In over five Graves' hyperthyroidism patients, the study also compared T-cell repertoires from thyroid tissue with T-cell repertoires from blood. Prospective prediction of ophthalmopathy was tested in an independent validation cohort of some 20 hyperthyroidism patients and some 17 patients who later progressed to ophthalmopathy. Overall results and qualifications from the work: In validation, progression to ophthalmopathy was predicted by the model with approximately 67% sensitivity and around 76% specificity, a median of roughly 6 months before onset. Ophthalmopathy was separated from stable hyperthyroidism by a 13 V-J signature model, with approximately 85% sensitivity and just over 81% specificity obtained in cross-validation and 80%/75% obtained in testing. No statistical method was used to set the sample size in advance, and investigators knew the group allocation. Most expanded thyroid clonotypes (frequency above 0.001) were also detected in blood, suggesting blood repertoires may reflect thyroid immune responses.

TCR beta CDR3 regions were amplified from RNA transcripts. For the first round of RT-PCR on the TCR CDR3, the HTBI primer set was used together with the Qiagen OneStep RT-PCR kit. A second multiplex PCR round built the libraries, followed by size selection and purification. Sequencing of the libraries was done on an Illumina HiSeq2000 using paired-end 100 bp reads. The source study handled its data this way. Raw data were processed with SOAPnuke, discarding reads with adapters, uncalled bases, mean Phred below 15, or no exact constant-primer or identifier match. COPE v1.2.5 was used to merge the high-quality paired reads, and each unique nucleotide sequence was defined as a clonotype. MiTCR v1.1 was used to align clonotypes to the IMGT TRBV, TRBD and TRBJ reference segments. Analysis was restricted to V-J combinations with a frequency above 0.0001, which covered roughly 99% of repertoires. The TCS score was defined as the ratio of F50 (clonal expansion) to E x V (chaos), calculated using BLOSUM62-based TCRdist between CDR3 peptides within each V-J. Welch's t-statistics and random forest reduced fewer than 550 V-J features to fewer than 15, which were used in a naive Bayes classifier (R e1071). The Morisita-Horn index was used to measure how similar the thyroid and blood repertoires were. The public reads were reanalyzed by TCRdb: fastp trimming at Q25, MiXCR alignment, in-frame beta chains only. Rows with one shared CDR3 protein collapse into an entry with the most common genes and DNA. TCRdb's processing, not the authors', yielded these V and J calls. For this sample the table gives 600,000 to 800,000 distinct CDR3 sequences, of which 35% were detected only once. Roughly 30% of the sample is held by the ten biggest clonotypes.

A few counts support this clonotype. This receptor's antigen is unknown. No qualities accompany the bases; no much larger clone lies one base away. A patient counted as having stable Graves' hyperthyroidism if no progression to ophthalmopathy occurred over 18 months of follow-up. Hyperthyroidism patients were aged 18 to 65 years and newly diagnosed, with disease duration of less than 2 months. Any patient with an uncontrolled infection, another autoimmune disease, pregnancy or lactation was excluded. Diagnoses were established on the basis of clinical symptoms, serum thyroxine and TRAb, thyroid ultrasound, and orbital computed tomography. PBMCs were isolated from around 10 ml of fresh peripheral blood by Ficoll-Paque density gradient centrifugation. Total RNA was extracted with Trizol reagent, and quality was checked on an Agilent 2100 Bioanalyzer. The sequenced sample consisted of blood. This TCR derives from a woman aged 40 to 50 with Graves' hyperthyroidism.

The CDR3 loop reads CASSRFSTNYGYTF. The DNA is as follows: TGTGCCAGCAGTCGGTTCAGTACTAACTATGGCTACACCTTC. This sequence uses TRBV6-5 and TRBJ1-2, with no D gene named confidently. Its CDR3 holds 14 amino acids, cysteine through phenylalanine. Only the CDR3 DNA is retained, 42 bases long and in frame from the first base. V gives up 5 bases and J gives up 0 bases, and the segment between their germline ends measures 10 bases. Taken from the germline V gene, the CDR1 and CDR2 loops are MNHEY and SVGAGI.